This T cell receptor beta chain is drawn from a study of cytomegalovirus exposure and HLA in healthy donors. This clone was recorded only once. PCR involved 60 Vbeta and 13 Jbeta primers. Sequenced by immunoSEQ multiplex PCR; TCRdb stores in-frame clones only, minus some. The sample consists of 200,000 to 250,000 clones, 77% of them appearing once. The length of the CDR3 is 13 residues. Deletions cut 6 bases from V and 2 bases from J, with 11 bases between. Germline CDR1 MDHEN, CDR2 SYDVKM. Input material: PBMCs. The chain recombines TRBV28 with TRBJ2-7, with D hard to call. The receptor comes from a woman in her sixties in good health and CMV-seropositive. This CDR3 reads CASSQTSAYEQYF. As DNA, the CDR3 is TGTGCCAGCAGCCAAACCTCAGCCTACGAGCAGTACTTC.